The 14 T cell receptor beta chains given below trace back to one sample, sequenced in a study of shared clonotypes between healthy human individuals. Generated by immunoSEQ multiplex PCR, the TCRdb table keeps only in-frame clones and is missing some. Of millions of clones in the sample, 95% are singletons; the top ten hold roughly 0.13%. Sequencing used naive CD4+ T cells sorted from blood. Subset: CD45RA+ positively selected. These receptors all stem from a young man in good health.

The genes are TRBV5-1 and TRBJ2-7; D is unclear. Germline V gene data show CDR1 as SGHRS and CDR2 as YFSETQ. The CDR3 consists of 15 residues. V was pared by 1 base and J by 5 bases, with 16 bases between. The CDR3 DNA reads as TGCGCCAGCAGCTTGTTGTTAGGGAAGGTCCACGAGCAGTACTTC. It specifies CASSLLLGKVHEQYF.

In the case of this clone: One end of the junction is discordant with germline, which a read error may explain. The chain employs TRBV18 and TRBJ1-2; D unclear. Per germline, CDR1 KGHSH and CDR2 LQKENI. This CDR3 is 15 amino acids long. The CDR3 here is CASSPSSGREPSAVF. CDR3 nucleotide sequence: TGTGCCAGCTCACCGAGTTCCGGGAGGGAACCCTCGGCCGTCTTC.

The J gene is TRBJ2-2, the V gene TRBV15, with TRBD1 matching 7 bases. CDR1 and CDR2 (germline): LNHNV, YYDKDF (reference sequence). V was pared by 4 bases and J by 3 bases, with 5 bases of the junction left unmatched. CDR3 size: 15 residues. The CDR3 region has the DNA TGTGCCACCAGCACCGACAGGGCCGACACCGGGGAGCTGTTTTTT. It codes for CATSTDRADTGELFF. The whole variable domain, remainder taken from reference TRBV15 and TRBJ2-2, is DAMVIQNPRYQVTQFGKPVTLSCSQTLNHNVMYWYQQKSSQAPKLLFHYYDKDFNNEADTPDNFQSRRPNTSFCFLDIRSPGLGDTAMYLCATSTDRADTGELFFGEGSRLTVL.

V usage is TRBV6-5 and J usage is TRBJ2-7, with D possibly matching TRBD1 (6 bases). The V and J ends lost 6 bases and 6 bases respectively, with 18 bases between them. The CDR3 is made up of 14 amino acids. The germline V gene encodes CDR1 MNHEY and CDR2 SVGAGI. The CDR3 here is CASSSRSRGSEQYF. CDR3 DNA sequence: TGTGCCAGCAGCTCCCGCAGTAGGGGGTCCGAGCAGTACTTC.

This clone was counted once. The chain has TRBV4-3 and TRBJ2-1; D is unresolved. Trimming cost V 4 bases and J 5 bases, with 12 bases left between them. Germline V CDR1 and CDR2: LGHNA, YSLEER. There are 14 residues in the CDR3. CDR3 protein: CASSPTGPDNEQFF. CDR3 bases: TGCGCCAGCAGCCCCACTGGCCCGGACAATGAGCAGTTCTTC.

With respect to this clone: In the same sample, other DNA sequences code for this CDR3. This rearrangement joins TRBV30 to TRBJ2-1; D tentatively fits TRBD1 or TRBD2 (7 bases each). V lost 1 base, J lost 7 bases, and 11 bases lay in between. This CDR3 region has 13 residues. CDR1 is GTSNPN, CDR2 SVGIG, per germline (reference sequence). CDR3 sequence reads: CAWSGQGGNEQFF. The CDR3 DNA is TGTGCCTGGAGTGGGCAGGGGGGGAATGAGCAGTTCTTC.

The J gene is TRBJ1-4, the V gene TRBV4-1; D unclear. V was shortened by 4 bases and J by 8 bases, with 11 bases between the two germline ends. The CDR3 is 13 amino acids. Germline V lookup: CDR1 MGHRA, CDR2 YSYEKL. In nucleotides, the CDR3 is TGCGCCAGCAGCCGACCGAGCGAGGAAAAACTGTTTTTT. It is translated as CASSRPSEEKLFF.

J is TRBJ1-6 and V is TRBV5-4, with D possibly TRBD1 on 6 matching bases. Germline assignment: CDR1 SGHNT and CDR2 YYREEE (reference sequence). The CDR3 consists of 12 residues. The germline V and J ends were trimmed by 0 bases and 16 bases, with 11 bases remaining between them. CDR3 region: CASSLDRAVLHF. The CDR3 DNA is TGTGCCAGCAGCTTGGACAGGGCTGTACTCCACTTT.

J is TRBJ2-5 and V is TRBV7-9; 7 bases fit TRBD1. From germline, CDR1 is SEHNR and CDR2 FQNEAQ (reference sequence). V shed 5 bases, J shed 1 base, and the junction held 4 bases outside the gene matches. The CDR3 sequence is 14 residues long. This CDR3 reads CASSNRQGQETQYF. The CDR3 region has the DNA TGTGCCAGCAGCAATCGACAGGGCCAAGAGACCCAGTACTTC.

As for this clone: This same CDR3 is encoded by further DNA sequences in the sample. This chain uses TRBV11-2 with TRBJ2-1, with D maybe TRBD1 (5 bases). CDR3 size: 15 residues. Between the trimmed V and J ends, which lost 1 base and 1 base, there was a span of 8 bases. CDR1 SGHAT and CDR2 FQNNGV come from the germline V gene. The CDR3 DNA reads TGTGCCAGCAGCTTAGGGGGCTCATCCTACAATGAGCAGTTCTTC. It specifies CASSLGGSSYNEQFF.

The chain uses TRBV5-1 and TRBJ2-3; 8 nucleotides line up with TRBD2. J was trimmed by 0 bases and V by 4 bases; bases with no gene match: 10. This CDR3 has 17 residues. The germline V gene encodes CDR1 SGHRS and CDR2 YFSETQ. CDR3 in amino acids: CASSAGGIGGSTDTQYF. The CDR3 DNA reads TGCGCCAGCAGCGCGGGAGGTATTGGGGGGAGCACAGATACGCAGTATTTT.

The CDR3 bases are TGTGCCAGCAGTGACACAAGGACAGCTTACAATGAGCAGTTCTTC. Its translation: CASSDTRTAYNEQFF. The rearrangement uses TRBV25-1 and TRBJ2-1; D may be TRBD1 (6 bases). V lost 3 bases and J 4 bases, leaving 13 bases between the germline ends. The CDR3 is made up of 15 amino acids. Germline-derived CDR1 and CDR2 are MGHDK and SYGVNS.

CDR3 region: CASSEGERYEQYF. CDR3 nucleotides: TGTGCCAGCAGTGAAGGGGAGCGGTACGAGCAGTACTTC. This sequence joins TRBV2 and TRBJ2-7; D possibly corresponds to TRBD2 (5 bases). The CDR3 is 13 residues long. V lost 1 base to trimming and J lost 4 bases, with 8 bases between them. Germline V gene sequence: CDR1 SNHLY, CDR2 FYNNEI.

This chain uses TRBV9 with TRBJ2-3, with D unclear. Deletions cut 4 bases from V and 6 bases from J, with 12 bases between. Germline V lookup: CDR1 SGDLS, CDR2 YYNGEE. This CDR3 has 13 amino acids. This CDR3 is CASSPAVADTQYF. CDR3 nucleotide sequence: TGTGCCAGCAGCCCCGCAGTGGCCGATACGCAGTATTTT.